The 3 T cell receptor beta chains below come from one sample, sequenced in a study of T cell responses to AZD1222 COVID-19 vaccine. Produced via immunoSEQ multiplex PCR; TCRdb's table is partial and in-frame only. The table lists 110,000 to 150,000 clones, 92% of them singletons. The specimen comprised peripheral blood, sampled 28 days after the second AZD1222 dose. Every receptor here comes from an adult who received the AZD1222 COVID-19 vaccine.

The chain combines TRBV29-1 with TRBJ1-2; D is perhaps TRBD1 (6 bases). Germline V gene sequence: CDR1 SQVTM, CDR2 ANQGSEA. CDR3 length equals 13 residues. V shed 7 bases and J shed 4 bases, with 16 bases lying between them. CDR3 sequence (DNA): TGCAGCGCCCGAACTGGGGGGGCCTATGGCTACACCTTC. Protein product: CSARTGGAYGYTF.

The chain joins TRBV5-4 to TRBJ1-1; D is ambiguous. Germline V CDR1 and CDR2: SGHNT, YYREEE (reference sequence). Trimming pared 4 bases from V and 1 base from J, leaving 17 bases between. CDR3 length: 16 amino acids. CDR3 region: CASSGKKSQQNTEAFF. The CDR3 DNA follows: TGTGCCAGCAGCGGCAAAAAATCGCAGCAGAACACTGAAGCTTTCTTT.

The V call is TRBV7-9, the J call TRBJ2-1; the match to TRBD1 covers 9 bases. CDR1 is SEHNR, CDR2 FQNEAQ, per germline (reference sequence). The length of the CDR3 is 19 residues. V dropped 1 base and J dropped 5; count of bases not matched to a gene: 15. CDR3: CASSLDPRGGQGVNNEQFF. Written as DNA, the CDR3 is TGTGCCAGCAGCTTAGATCCTCGTGGGGGACAGGGAGTAAACAATGAGCAGTTCTTC.